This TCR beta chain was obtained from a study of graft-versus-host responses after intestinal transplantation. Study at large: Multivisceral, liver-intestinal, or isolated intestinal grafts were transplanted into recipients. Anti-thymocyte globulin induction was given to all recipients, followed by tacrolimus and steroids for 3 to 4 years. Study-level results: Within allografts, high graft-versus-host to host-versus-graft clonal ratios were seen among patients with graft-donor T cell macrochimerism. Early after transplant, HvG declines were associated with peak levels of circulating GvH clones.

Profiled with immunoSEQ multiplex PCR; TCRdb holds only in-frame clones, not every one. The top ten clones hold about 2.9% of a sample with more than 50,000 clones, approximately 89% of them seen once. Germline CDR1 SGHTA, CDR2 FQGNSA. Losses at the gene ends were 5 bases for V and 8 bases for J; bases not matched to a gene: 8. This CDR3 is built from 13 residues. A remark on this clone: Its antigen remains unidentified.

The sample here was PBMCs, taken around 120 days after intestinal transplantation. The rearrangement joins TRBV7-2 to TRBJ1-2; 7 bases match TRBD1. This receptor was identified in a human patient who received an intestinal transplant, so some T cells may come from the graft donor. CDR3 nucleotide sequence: TGTGCCAGCAGCCTAGGACAGGATGAGGGCTACACCTTC. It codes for CASSLGQDEGYTF.